The rows below give T cell receptor beta chains drawn from one sample of a study of T cells in Graves' hyperthyroidism and ophthalmopathy. TCRdb called the multiplex PCR reads again in MiXCR, with one record for every CDR3 protein. This table holds about 380,000 distinct CDR3 sequences, approximately 15% found once. Sequencing was carried out using blood. These receptors all come from a woman aged 60 to 75 with Graves' hyperthyroidism. Both conserved end residues are part of each CDR3. A D gene is named only where the DNA matches it firmly. Size is stated for part of the rows, as once, few or many counts, or as a class when the clone is expanded.

j_call v_call clone_size d_call cdr3_nt cdr3_aa
TRBJ2-7 TRBV6-2/TRBV6-3 - - TGTGCCACCATGAATATCGCCGAGCAGTACTTC CATMNIAEQYF
TRBJ1-2 TRBV5-1 - - TGCGCCAGCAGCTTGGCGCCAGGGATTAACTATGGCTACACCTTC CASSLAPGINYGYTF
TRBJ2-1 TRBV25-1 many TRBD2 TGTGCCAGCAGTGAATGGCAAAGGGTAAAAGGAAGCGGGAGGCTGTACAATGAGCAGTTCTTC CASSEWQRVKGSGRLYNEQFF
TRBJ2-1 TRBV5-1 - TRBD1 TGCGCCAGCAGCTTGAGTGCGACAGGGGGCAATGAGCAGTTCTTC CASSLSATGGNEQFF
TRBJ2-7 TRBV6-1 - - TGTGCCAGCAGTCCGTCCTACGTGCAGTACTTC CASSPSYVQYF
TRBJ2-7 TRBV12-3/TRBV12-4 many TRBD2 TGTGCCAGCAGTGGAACTAGCGGGAACTACGAGCAGTACTTC CASSGTSGNYEQYF
TRBJ2-5 TRBV20-1 few - TGCAGTGCTAGAGATTTCCGGGGAGAGTTAGTAGAGACCCAGTACTTC CSARDFRGELVETQYF
TRBJ1-6 TRBV12-3/TRBV12-4 few TRBD1 TGTGCCAGCAGTTCCCCCCAGGGGGGACGGGGTGTTAATTCACCCCTCCACTTT CASSSPQGGRGVNSPLHF
TRBJ2-1 TRBV6-5 many TRBD2 TGTGCCAGCAGTTACTCACCCGGGACTAGCGGGATAAATGAGCAGTTCTTC CASSYSPGTSGINEQFF
TRBJ1-2 TRBV4-1 many - TGCGCCAGCAGACCACCCGGACAGACACCCTTCTATGGCTACACCTTC CASRPPGQTPFYGYTF